The rows below give T cell receptor beta chains drawn from one sample of a study of blood T cells in healthy people across ages. One entry per CDR3 protein, called by TCRdb with MiXCR from the 5' RACE reads. The sample holds about 1.6 million distinct CDR3 sequences, almost 35% seen once. The sample was blood. The receptors come from a woman aged 25 to 39 in good health. CDR3s include the opening cysteine and the closing phenylalanine or tryptophan. A D gene is named only where the DNA matches it firmly. Size values are once, few and many counts, or a class for expanded clones, and some rows have none.

v_gene: TRBV5-1; j_gene: TRBJ2-6; d_gene: TRBD1; abundance: few; CDR3aa: CASSQGGGGANVLTF; CDR3nt: TGCGCCAGCAGTCAAGGGGGCGGTGGGGCCAACGTCCTGACTTTC
v_gene: TRBV6-6; j_gene: TRBJ1-2; d_gene: -; abundance: -; CDR3aa: CASSYSSREDGYTF; CDR3nt: TGTGCCAGCAGTTACTCCAGCAGGGAAGATGGCTACACCTTC
v_gene: TRBV18; j_gene: TRBJ2-1; d_gene: -; abundance: few; CDR3aa: CASSPPQGGLDNEQFF; CDR3nt: TGTGCCAGCTCGCCACCCCAGGGAGGATTGGACAATGAGCAGTTCTTC
v_gene: TRBV28; j_gene: TRBJ2-5; d_gene: TRBD2; abundance: -; CDR3aa: CASSPRRGSGRGETQYF; CDR3nt: TGTGCCAGCAGTCCCCGGCGGGGTAGCGGGAGGGGAGAGACCCAGTACTTC
v_gene: TRBV4-1; j_gene: TRBJ2-7; d_gene: TRBD2; abundance: -; CDR3aa: CASSQGLGPAGANEQYF; CDR3nt: TGCGCCAGCAGCCAAGGTCTAGGCCCAGCGGGAGCCAACGAGCAGTACTTC
v_gene: TRBV5-1; j_gene: TRBJ2-1; d_gene: -; abundance: -; CDR3aa: CASSFNVATEQCF; CDR3nt: TGCGCCAGCAGCTTCAACGTAGCTACCGAGCAGTGCTTC
v_gene: TRBV24-1; j_gene: TRBJ2-3; d_gene: TRBD2; abundance: -; CDR3aa: CATSDKTSGGTDTQYF; CDR3nt: TGTGCCACCAGTGACAAAACTAGCGGGGGCACAGATACGCAGTATTTT
v_gene: TRBV5-1; j_gene: TRBJ1-2; d_gene: -; abundance: many; CDR3aa: CASSLPDTTNYGYTF; CDR3nt: TGCGCCAGCAGCCTCCCGGACACCACTAACTATGGCTACACCTTC
v_gene: TRBV28; j_gene: TRBJ1-6; d_gene: TRBD1; abundance: -; CDR3aa: CASRSRGGRSPLHF; CDR3nt: TGTGCCAGCAGGTCCAGGGGGGGGCGGTCACCCCTCCACTTT
v_gene: TRBV7-2; j_gene: TRBJ2-5; d_gene: TRBD2; abundance: -; CDR3aa: CASSRGGALGETQYF; CDR3nt: TGTGCCAGCAGCCGGGGGGGGGCGCTTGGGGAGACCCAGTACTTC
v_gene: TRBV5-6; j_gene: TRBJ2-5; d_gene: TRBD2; abundance: few; CDR3aa: CASGLSGMGQETQYF; CDR3nt: TGTGCCAGCGGACTTAGCGGGATGGGCCAAGAGACCCAGTACTTC
v_gene: TRBV3-1; j_gene: TRBJ2-7; d_gene: TRBD2; abundance: -; CDR3aa: CASSQVRSGGGSYEQYF; CDR3nt: TGTGCCAGCAGCCAAGTCCGCAGCGGGGGGGGGAGCTACGAGCAGTACTTC
v_gene: TRBV7-9; j_gene: TRBJ2-7; d_gene: -; abundance: -; CDR3aa: CASLAGVETDEQYF; CDR3nt: TGTGCCAGCTTAGCCGGGGTTGAAACTGACGAGCAGTACTTC
v_gene: TRBV2; j_gene: TRBJ2-7; d_gene: -; abundance: -; CDR3aa: CASSTGTGKELTYEQYF; CDR3nt: TGTGCCAGCAGTACCGGGACGGGAAAAGAGCTGACCTACGAGCAGTACTTC
v_gene: TRBV21-1; j_gene: TRBJ2-4; d_gene: -; abundance: -; CDR3aa: CASSKVWSELNIQYF; CDR3nt: TGTGCCAGCAGCAAAGTTTGGTCCGAATTAAACATTCAGTACTTC
v_gene: TRBV28; j_gene: TRBJ2-5; d_gene: TRBD1; abundance: -; CDR3aa: CASSLISPRTGLYF; CDR3nt: TGTGCCAGCAGTTTAATTAGTCCCCGGACAGGGTTGTACTTC
v_gene: TRBV4-2; j_gene: TRBJ2-5; d_gene: TRBD2; abundance: few; CDR3aa: CASSQPYGLAGGQETQYF; CDR3nt: TGTGCCAGCAGCCAACCCTACGGACTAGCGGGGGGCCAAGAGACCCAGTACTTC
v_gene: TRBV5-1; j_gene: TRBJ1-1; d_gene: TRBD1; abundance: few; CDR3aa: CASSLVPGGVGTEAFF; CDR3nt: TGCGCCAGCAGCTTGGTGCCAGGGGGAGTTGGCACTGAAGCTTTCTTT
v_gene: TRBV7-9; j_gene: TRBJ1-1; d_gene: -; abundance: once; CDR3aa: CASMTPGQENTEAFF; CDR3nt: TGTGCCAGCATGACACCGGGACAAGAGAACACTGAAGCTTTCTTT
v_gene: TRBV4-1; j_gene: TRBJ1-4; d_gene: -; abundance: -; CDR3aa: CASSLVRLTSLGNEKLFF; CDR3nt: TGCGCCAGCAGCTTAGTGCGGCTAACGTCTCTGGGGAATGAAAAACTGTTTTTT
v_gene: TRBV27; j_gene: TRBJ2-2; d_gene: -; abundance: -; CDR3aa: CASSEVGGELFF; CDR3nt: TGTGCCAGCTCGGAGGTTGGCGGGGAGCTGTTTTTT
v_gene: TRBV7-8; j_gene: TRBJ1-2; d_gene: -; abundance: -; CDR3aa: CASKQGTVGYGYTF; CDR3nt: TGTGCCAGCAAACAGGGTACCGTGGGGTATGGCTACACCTTC
v_gene: TRBV12-3/TRBV12-4; j_gene: TRBJ2-1; d_gene: TRBD2; abundance: -; CDR3aa: CASTDLGGSNEQFF; CDR3nt: TGTGCCAGCACCGACCTCGGGGGGTCTAATGAGCAGTTCTTC
v_gene: TRBV29-1; j_gene: TRBJ2-7; d_gene: -; abundance: few; CDR3aa: CSVEDSSEQYF; CDR3nt: TGCAGCGTTGAAGACTCGTCCGAGCAGTACTTC
v_gene: TRBV10-1; j_gene: TRBJ2-1; d_gene: -; abundance: few; CDR3aa: CASSEYGSNYNEQFF; CDR3nt: TGCGCCAGCAGTGAGTACGGGAGTAACTACAATGAGCAGTTCTTC
v_gene: TRBV20-1; j_gene: TRBJ2-3; d_gene: TRBD2; abundance: -; CDR3aa: CSASSPPVAGGYTDTQYF; CDR3nt: TGCAGTGCTAGTTCTCCCCCAGTGGCGGGAGGGTACACAGATACGCAGTATTTT
v_gene: TRBV7-9; j_gene: TRBJ2-4; d_gene: -; abundance: -; CDR3aa: CASSLPGIAKNIQYF; CDR3nt: TGTGCCAGCAGCTTACCAGGGATCGCCAAAAACATTCAGTACTTC
v_gene: TRBV20-1; j_gene: TRBJ1-1; d_gene: -; abundance: -; CDR3aa: CSASQMNTEAFF; CDR3nt: TGCAGTGCAAGCCAGATGAACACTGAAGCTTTCTTT
v_gene: TRBV5-1; j_gene: TRBJ2-5; d_gene: TRBD1; abundance: few; CDR3aa: CASSSLGGQAQETQYF; CDR3nt: TGCGCCAGCAGCTCCCTCGGAGGACAGGCCCAAGAGACCCAGTACTTC
v_gene: TRBV27; j_gene: TRBJ2-7; d_gene: TRBD1; abundance: few; CDR3aa: CASRIAGTGFYEQYF; CDR3nt: TGTGCCAGCAGGATTGCCGGGACAGGGTTCTACGAGCAGTACTTC
v_gene: TRBV12-3/TRBV12-4; j_gene: TRBJ2-7; d_gene: -; abundance: -; CDR3aa: CTSSLVTQGVNEQYF; CDR3nt: TGTACCAGCAGTTTAGTAACACAAGGAGTCAACGAGCAGTACTTC
v_gene: TRBV20-1; j_gene: TRBJ2-3; d_gene: -; abundance: -; CDR3aa: CSVPGPTQADTQYF; CDR3nt: TGCAGTGTTCCGGGACCTACCCAAGCGGATACGCAGTATTTT
v_gene: TRBV3-1; j_gene: TRBJ2-7; d_gene: TRBD2; abundance: -; CDR3aa: CATKSGTSGTYEQYF; CDR3nt: TGTGCCACCAAGTCCGGGACTAGCGGGACCTACGAGCAGTACTTC
v_gene: TRBV12-3/TRBV12-4; j_gene: TRBJ1-5; d_gene: TRBD1; abundance: -; CDR3aa: CASSGQGFQPQHF; CDR3nt: TGTGCCAGCAGTGGACAGGGGTTCCAGCCCCAGCATTTT
v_gene: TRBV7-2; j_gene: TRBJ2-1; d_gene: TRBD2; abundance: -; CDR3aa: CASSLTGLAGFNEQFF; CDR3nt: TGTGCCAGCAGCTTAACGGGACTAGCGGGATTCAATGAGCAGTTCTTC
v_gene: TRBV20-1; j_gene: TRBJ2-7; d_gene: -; abundance: -; CDR3aa: CSASLLGPGAYEQYF; CDR3nt: TGCAGTGCTAGCTTGTTGGGACCGGGGGCCTACGAGCAGTACTTC
v_gene: TRBV4-1; j_gene: TRBJ2-6; d_gene: TRBD1; abundance: few; CDR3aa: CASSQDYHKAGGISGANALTF; CDR3nt: TGCGCCAGCAGCCAAGATTATCATAAGGCAGGGGGTATCTCTGGGGCCAACGCCCTGACTTTC
v_gene: TRBV7-3; j_gene: TRBJ2-1; d_gene: -; abundance: many; CDR3aa: CASSLGDAAYNEQFF; CDR3nt: TGTGCCAGCAGCTTAGGGGACGCCGCCTACAATGAGCAGTTCTTC
v_gene: TRBV20-1; j_gene: TRBJ2-1; d_gene: TRBD2; abundance: -; CDR3aa: CSAGAGVGSNEQFF; CDR3nt: TGCAGTGCTGGAGCGGGAGTTGGGTCCAATGAGCAGTTCTTC
v_gene: TRBV4-1; j_gene: TRBJ2-1; d_gene: TRBD1; abundance: few; CDR3aa: CASSQVETGKNEQFF; CDR3nt: TGCGCCAGCAGCCAAGTTGAGACAGGGAAAAATGAGCAGTTCTTC
v_gene: TRBV4-1; j_gene: TRBJ2-7; d_gene: TRBD1; abundance: few; CDR3aa: CASSPQGAAERGEQYF; CDR3nt: TGCGCCAGCAGCCCGCAGGGGGCCGCTGAGAGGGGGGAGCAGTACTTC
v_gene: TRBV10-3; j_gene: TRBJ2-1; d_gene: TRBD1; abundance: -; CDR3aa: CAISERGRDSYNEQFF; CDR3nt: TGTGCCATCAGTGAGCGAGGCAGGGACAGCTACAATGAGCAGTTCTTC